This is a list of T cell receptor beta chains from one sample in a study of T cell repertoires in cytomegalovirus infection. TCRdb independently ran MiXCR on the reads; one entry per CDR3 protein. The table has around 900,000 distinct CDR3 sequences, 31% seen once. For these TCRs, the target antigens are not known. Material: cultured CD8+ T cells from PBMCs, obtained from culture after CMV antigen stimulation. The receptors come from a human donor in good health (CMV status not recorded). Some clones in this sample may be carry-over from other donors' samples. Both conserved end residues are part of each CDR3. D genes are given only for firm matches. The size field is filled for only some rows; it gives once, few, many or a size class.

d_gene	v_gene	j_gene	abundance	CDR3nt	CDR3aa
TRBD1	TRBV27	TRBJ1-5	few	TGTGCCAGCAGTCCACAGGGGGGACATAGTCAGCCCCAGCATTTT	CASSPQGGHSQPQHF
NA	TRBV6-2/TRBV6-3	TRBJ2-5	NA	TGTGCCAGCAGTACTCCCCCCGGAGGGCCCTTCTGGGGGATCCAGTACTTC	CASSTPPGGPFWGIQYF
NA	TRBV7-4	TRBJ1-1	once	TGTGCCAGCAGCTTAGTAGTGGGACCCGAAACTGAAGCTTTCTTT	CASSLVVGPETEAFF
TRBD1	TRBV5-1	TRBJ1-1	NA	TGCGCCAGCAGCGACGGGACAGGCTCTGAAGCTTTCTTT	CASSDGTGSEAFF
NA	TRBV12-5	TRBJ1-2	NA	TGTGCTAGTGGTTTGGTCCCTGCTGCTAACTATGGCTACACCTTC	CASGLVPAANYGYTF
NA	TRBV6-2/TRBV6-3	TRBJ1-4	few	TGTGCCAGCAGAATTGGTGAAAAACTGTTTTTT	CASRIGEKLFF
NA	TRBV6-1	TRBJ2-1	NA	TGTGCCAGCAGCCCGCAGGGGGGGGTGAATGAGCAGTTCTTC	CASSPQGGVNEQFF
NA	TRBV7-2	TRBJ2-2	many	TGTGCCAGCAGCTTGCCGGACGGAGACCCCGGGGAGCTGTTTTTT	CASSLPDGDPGELFF
NA	TRBV15	TRBJ2-1	NA	TGTGCCACCAGCAGAGAACGGGCCACGGGTGAGCAGTTCTTC	CATSRERATGEQFF
NA	TRBV6-2/TRBV6-3	TRBJ2-3	few	TGTGCCAGCAGTCCACAGGGTTCGCAGTATTTT	CASSPQGSQYF
TRBD1	TRBV6-5	TRBJ1-2	once	TGTGCCAGCAGCCCATTAAACCCGACAGGGATTGGTGGCTACACCTTC	CASSPLNPTGIGGYTF
TRBD1	TRBV7-9	TRBJ2-5	few	TGTGCCAGCAGCGGACAGGGGAGGCAAGAGACCCAGTACTTC	CASSGQGRQETQYF
TRBD2	TRBV14	TRBJ2-2	NA	TGTGCCAGCAGCCAAGACCCGGGACTATACACCGGGGAGCTGTTTTTT	CASSQDPGLYTGELFF
NA	TRBV12-3/TRBV12-4	TRBJ2-7	NA	TGTGCCAGCAGTACAGGGTGGTACGAGCAGTACTTC	CASSTGWYEQYF
NA	TRBV4-1	TRBJ1-5	few	TGCGCCAGCAGCCAGAATCTCCAGGAGACACAGCCCCAGCATTTT	CASSQNLQETQPQHF
NA	TRBV7-6	TRBJ2-1	many	TGTGCCAGCAGCTTAACCCTGGACAGATACAATGAGCAGTTCTTC	CASSLTLDRYNEQFF
TRBD2	TRBV28	TRBJ2-1	few	TGTGCCAGCAGTTCCCCCCTAGCTAGCGGGGGCCACTACAATGAGCAGTTCTTC	CASSSPLASGGHYNEQFF
TRBD1	TRBV6-5	TRBJ1-6	NA	TGTGCCAGCAGTGGACAGGGAGACTCACCCCTCCACTTT	CASSGQGDSPLHF
TRBD1	TRBV3-1	TRBJ2-7	once	TGTGCCAGCAGCCCTGGGACAGGGCAAAGACCTTACGAGCAGTACTTC	CASSPGTGQRPYEQYF
NA	TRBV4-2	TRBJ1-5	NA	TGTGCCAGCAGCCAAGGGGACGCGACACTGAATCAGCCCCAGCATTTT	CASSQGDATLNQPQHF
NA	TRBV20-1	TRBJ1-2	NA	TGCAGTGCTGGACAAAGAGGCTACACCTTC	CSAGQRGYTF